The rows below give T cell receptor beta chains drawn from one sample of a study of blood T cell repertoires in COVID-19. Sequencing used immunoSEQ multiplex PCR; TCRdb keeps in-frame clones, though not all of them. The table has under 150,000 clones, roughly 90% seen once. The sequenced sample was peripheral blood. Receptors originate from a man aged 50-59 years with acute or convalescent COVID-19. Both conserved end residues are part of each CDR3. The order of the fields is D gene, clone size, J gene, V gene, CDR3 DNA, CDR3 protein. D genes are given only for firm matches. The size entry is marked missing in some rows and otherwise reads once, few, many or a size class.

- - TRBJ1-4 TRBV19 TGTGCCAGTAGTATCTCGGCAACTAATGAAAAACTGTTTTTT CASSISATNEKLFF
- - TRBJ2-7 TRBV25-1 TGTGCCAGCAGTCGGGGGACAGCCTACGAGCAGTACTTC CASSRGTAYEQYF
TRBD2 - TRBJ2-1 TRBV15 TGTGCCACCAGCTTACGGACTAGCGGGACTTACAATGAGCAGTTCTTC CATSLRTSGTYNEQFF
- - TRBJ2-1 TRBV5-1 TGCGCCAGCAGCTTAAAACGAATCGGGAGCCCGCAGTTCTTC CASSLKRIGSPQFF
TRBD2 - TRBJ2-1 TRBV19 TGTGCCAGTAGTATTCCGGGACTAGGGGTCCACAATGAGCAGTTCTTC CASSIPGLGVHNEQFF
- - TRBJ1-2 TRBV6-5 TGTGCCAGCACCGCCGTGGGAGGCTATGGCTACACCTTC CASTAVGGYGYTF
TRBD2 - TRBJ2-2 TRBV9 TGTGCCAGCAGCGTAAGGTTAGCGGGAGGTACCGGGGAGCTGTTTTTT CASSVRLAGGTGELFF
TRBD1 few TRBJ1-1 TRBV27 TGTGCCAGCAGTTTCTCCGGGACAGGGGTAGGGAACACTGAAGCTTTCTTT CASSFSGTGVGNTEAFF
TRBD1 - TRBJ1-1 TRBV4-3 TGCGCCAGCAGCCACCCGGGACAGGGGAGGGGCACTGAAGCTTTCTTT CASSHPGQGRGTEAFF
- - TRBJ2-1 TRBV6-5 TGTGCCAGCAGACCTAGGTGGGACTTATACCATGAGCAGTTCTTC CASRPRWDLYHEQFF
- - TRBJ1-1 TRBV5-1 TGCGCCAGCAGCTTAGAAGGGGTGAACACTGAAGCTTTCTTT CASSLEGVNTEAFF
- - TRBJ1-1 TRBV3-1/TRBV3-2 TGTGCCAGCAGCCAAGATCAGTATGGAGGCCTCCGGGGTGAAGCTTTCTTT CASSQDQYGGLRGEAFF
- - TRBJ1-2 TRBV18 TGTGCCAGCTCACCATCGCAGGGTAGCTATGGCTACACCTTC CASSPSQGSYGYTF
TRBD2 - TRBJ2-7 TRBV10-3 TGTGCCATCAGAGGACTAGCGGGCGATTCACCCTACGAGCAGTACTTC CAIRGLAGDSPYEQYF
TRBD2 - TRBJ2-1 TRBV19 TGTGCCAGTACTACTGAGGGGACTAGCGTCTCCTACAATGAGCAGTTCTTC CASTTEGTSVSYNEQFF
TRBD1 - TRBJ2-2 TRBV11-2 TGTGCCAGCAGCCCCCGGACAGGAAACACCGGGGAGCTGTTTTTT CASSPRTGNTGELFF
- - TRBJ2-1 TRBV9 TGTGCCAGCAGCTCGAGGGGAGGACTCTCCTACAATGAGCAGTTCTTC CASSSRGGLSYNEQFF
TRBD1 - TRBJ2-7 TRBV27 TGTGCCAGCAGTTGGACAGGGGAAACCTACGAGCAGTACTTC CASSWTGETYEQYF
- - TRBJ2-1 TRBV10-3 TGTGCCATCAGTGAGTCGCGGGGAAGCTCCTACAATGAGCAGTTCTTC CAISESRGSSYNEQFF
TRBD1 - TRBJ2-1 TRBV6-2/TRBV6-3 TGTGCCAGCAGCGCTACAGGGGCGAGGCAGTTCTTC CASSATGARQFF
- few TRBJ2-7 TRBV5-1 TGCGCCAGCAGGTCTTCGCGGGGCTCCTACGAGCAGTACTTC CASRSSRGSYEQYF
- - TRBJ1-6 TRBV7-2 TGTGCCAGCAGCTTAGAACACGGGGTTTTGTCACCCCTCCACTTT CASSLEHGVLSPLHF
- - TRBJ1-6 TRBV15 TGTGCCACCAGCAGAGACCAACAGGGTGCCTTGTCTCCCCTCCACTTT CATSRDQQGALSPLHF
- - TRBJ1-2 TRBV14 TGTGCCAGCAGCGTAGCGGACTATGGCTACACCTTC CASSVADYGYTF
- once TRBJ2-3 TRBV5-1 TGCGCCAGCAGCCCCAGGGTGGGGACAGATACGCAGTATTTT CASSPRVGTDTQYF
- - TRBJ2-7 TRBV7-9 TGTGCCAGCAGCTTAATAGTGGCAGGGACCTACGAGCAGTACTTC CASSLIVAGTYEQYF
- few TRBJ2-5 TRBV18 TGTGCCAGCGAGAGCGGCGAGACCCAGTACTTC CASESGETQYF
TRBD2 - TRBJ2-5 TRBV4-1 TGCGCCAGCAGCCAAGATCGGAGCGGGAGGCTACAAGAGACCCAGTACTTC CASSQDRSGRLQETQYF
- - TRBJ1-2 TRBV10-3 TGTGCCATCAGTGAGAGGCAGGTACCGTATGGCTACACCTTC CAISERQVPYGYTF
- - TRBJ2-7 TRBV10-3 TGTGCCATCAGTGAACGGCAGGGTGAATACGAGCAGTACTTC CAISERQGEYEQYF
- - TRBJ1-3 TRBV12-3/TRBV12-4 TGTGCCAGCATGCAGGCTGGAAACACCATATATTTT CASMQAGNTIYF
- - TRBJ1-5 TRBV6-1 TGTGCCAGCAGTGAAAACTATAGCAATCAGCCCCAGCATTTT CASSENYSNQPQHF
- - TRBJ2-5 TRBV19 TGTGCCAGTAGTATCTTAGGGGGACAGGTAGCGGGCGAGGGAGAGACCCAGTACTTC CASSILGGQVAGEGETQYF
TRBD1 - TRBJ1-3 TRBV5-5 TGTGCCAGCAGCTTACGGACAGGGCAAAGTGTCGGGAACACCATATATTTT CASSLRTGQSVGNTIYF
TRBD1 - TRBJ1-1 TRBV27 TGTGCCAGCAGTTGGGGGACAGGGGGCGGGGGCACTGAAGCTTTCTTT CASSWGTGGGGTEAFF
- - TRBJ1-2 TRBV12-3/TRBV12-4 TGTGCCAGCAGTTTTGTCTCAGGGCATGGCTACACCTTC CASSFVSGHGYTF
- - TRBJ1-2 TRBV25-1 TGTGCCAGCGCAGAAGGGGGTAACTATGGCTACACCTTC CASAEGGNYGYTF
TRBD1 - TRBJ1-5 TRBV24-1 TGTGCCACCAGTGATACGGACAGGGATGATCAGCCCCAGCATTTT CATSDTDRDDQPQHF
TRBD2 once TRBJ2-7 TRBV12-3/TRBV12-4 TGTGCCAGCAGTTGGCGGGGGGCGGGAGAGCAGTACTTC CASSWRGAGEQYF
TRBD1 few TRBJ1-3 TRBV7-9 TGTGCCAGCAGCCCCGGGACAGGACCGGGAAACACCATATATTTT CASSPGTGPGNTIYF
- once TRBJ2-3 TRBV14 TGTGCCAGCAGCCAAGCAGGTCCTAGCACAGATACGCAGTATTTT CASSQAGPSTDTQYF
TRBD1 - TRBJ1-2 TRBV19 TGTGCCAGTAGTGTAACACAGGGGAACTATGGCTACACCTTC CASSVTQGNYGYTF
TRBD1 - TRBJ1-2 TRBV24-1 TGTGCCACCAGTGACTCGGGACAGGGGGGCGGCTATGGCTACACCTTC CATSDSGQGGGYGYTF
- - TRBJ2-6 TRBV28 TGTGCCAGCAGTCTCTCTGGGGCCAACGTCCTGACTTTC CASSLSGANVLTF
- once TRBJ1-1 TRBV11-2 TGTGCCAGCAGCTTTATGAACACTGAAGCTTTCTTT CASSFMNTEAFF
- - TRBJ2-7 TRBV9 TGTGCCAGCAGCCCCCGGGACTGGTTCTCCTACGAGCAGTACTTC CASSPRDWFSYEQYF
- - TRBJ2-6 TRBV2 TGTGCCAACAGACTTGGGGCAGGGTCCTCTGGGGCCAACGTCCTGACTTTC CANRLGAGSSGANVLTF
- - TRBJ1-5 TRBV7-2 TGTGCCAGCAGCTTATTAACAGTGAATCAGCCCCAGCATTTT CASSLLTVNQPQHF
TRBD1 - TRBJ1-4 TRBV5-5 TGTGCCAGCAGCACGGGACAGCCTAATGAAAAACTGTTTTTT CASSTGQPNEKLFF
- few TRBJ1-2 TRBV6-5 TGTGCCAGCAGTTACCAGGATATTCACACCTTC CASSYQDIHTF
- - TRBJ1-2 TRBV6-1 TGTGCCAGCAGTGAACGGGTTGGTTCTAACTATGGCTACACCTTC CASSERVGSNYGYTF
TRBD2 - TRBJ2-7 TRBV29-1 TGCAGCATAATTTCCGGGACTAGCGGTTACGAGCAGTACTTC CSIISGTSGYEQYF
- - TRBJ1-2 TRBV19 TGTGCCAGTAGTATTACTCCTGCGAACTATGGCTACACCTTC CASSITPANYGYTF
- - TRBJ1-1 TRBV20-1 TGCAGTGCTAGTCTAGTCACTGAAGCTTTCTTT CSASLVTEAFF